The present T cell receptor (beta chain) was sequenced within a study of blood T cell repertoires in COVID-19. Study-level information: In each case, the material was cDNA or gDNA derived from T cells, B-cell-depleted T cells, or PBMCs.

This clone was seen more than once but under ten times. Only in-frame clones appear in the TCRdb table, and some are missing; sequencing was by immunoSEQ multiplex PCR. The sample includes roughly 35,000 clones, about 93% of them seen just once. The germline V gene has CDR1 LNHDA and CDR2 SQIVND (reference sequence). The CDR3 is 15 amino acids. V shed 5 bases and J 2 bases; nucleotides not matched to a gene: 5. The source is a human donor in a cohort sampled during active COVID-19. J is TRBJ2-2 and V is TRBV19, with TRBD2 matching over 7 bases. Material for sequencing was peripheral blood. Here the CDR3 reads CASSLRLANTGELFF. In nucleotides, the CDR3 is TGTGCCAGTAGTCTCCGACTAGCTAACACCGGGGAGCTGTTTTTT.